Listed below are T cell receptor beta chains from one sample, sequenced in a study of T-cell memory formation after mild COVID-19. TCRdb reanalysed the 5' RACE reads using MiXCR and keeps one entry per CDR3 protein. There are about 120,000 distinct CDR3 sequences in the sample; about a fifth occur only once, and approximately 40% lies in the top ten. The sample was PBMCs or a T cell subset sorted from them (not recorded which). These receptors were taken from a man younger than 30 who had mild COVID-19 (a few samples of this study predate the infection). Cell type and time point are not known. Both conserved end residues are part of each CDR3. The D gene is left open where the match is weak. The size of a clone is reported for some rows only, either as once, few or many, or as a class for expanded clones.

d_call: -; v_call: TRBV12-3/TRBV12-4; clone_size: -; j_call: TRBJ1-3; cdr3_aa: CASSEDSF; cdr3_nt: TGTGCCAGCAGCGAGGACAGTTTT
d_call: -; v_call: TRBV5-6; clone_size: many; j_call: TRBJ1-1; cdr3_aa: CASSLEARMNTEAFF; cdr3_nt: TGTGCCAGCAGCTTGGAAGCTCGGATGAACACTGAAGCTTTCTTT
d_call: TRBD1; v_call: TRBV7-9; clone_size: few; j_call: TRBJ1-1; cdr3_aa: CASSHWDRGISEAFF; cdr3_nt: TGTGCCAGCAGCCACTGGGACAGGGGAATAAGTGAAGCTTTCTTT
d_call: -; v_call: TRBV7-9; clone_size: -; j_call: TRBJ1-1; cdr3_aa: CASSLVGSGDTEAFF; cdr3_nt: TGTGCCAGCAGCTTGGTCGGGTCGGGGGACACTGAAGCTTTCTTT
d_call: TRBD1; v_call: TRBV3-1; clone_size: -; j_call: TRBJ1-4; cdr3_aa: CASSPPGTVVEKLFF; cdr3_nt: TGTGCCAGCAGCCCTCCCGGGACAGTGGTTGAAAAACTGTTTTTT
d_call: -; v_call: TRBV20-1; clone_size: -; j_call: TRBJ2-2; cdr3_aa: CSARGFGSTNTGELFF; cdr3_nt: TGCAGTGCTAGAGGTTTCGGCAGCACGAACACCGGGGAGCTGTTTTTT
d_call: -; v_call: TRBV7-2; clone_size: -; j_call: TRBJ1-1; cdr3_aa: CASSLGTDPEAFF; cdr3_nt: TGTGCCAGCAGCTTAGGGACAGACCCTGAAGCTTTCTTT
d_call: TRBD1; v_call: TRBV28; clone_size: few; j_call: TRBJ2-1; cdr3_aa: CASSFIRDSNNEQFF; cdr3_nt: TGTGCCAGCAGTTTTATCCGGGACAGTAACAATGAGCAGTTCTTC
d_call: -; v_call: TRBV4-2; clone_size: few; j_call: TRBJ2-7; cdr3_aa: CASSPLDSSAYEQYF; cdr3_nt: TGTGCCAGCAGCCCTCTGGACAGCTCGGCGTACGAGCAGTACTTC
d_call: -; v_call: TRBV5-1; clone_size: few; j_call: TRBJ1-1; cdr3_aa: CASKTGLGTEAFF; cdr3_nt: TGCGCCAGCAAAACAGGGCTAGGCACTGAAGCTTTCTTT
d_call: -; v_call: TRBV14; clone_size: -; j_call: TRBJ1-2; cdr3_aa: CASSPLGEGLPYGYTF; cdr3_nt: TGTGCCAGCAGCCCTCTGGGAGAAGGACTACCTTATGGCTACACCTTC
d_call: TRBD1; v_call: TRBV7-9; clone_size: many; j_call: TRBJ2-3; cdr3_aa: CASSSLLLNRGPRTDTQYF; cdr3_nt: TGTGCCAGCAGCTCCCTATTGCTTAACAGGGGCCCCCGCACAGATACGCAGTATTTT
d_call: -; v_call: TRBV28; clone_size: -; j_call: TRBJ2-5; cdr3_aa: CASSLIARETQYF; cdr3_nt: TGTGCCAGCAGTTTGATAGCAAGAGAGACCCAGTACTTC
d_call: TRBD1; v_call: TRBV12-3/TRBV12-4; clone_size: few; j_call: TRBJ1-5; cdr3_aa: CASSPGTGYNQPQHF; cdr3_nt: TGTGCCAGCAGCCCCGGGACAGGGTACAATCAGCCCCAGCATTTT
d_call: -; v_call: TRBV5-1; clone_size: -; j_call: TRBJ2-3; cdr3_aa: CASIESTDTQYF; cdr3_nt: TGCGCCAGTATTGAGTCGACAGATACGCAGTATTTT
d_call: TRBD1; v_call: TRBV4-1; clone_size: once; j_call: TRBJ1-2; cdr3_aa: CASSQWTGDGYTF; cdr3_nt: TGCGCCAGCAGCCAATGGACAGGGGATGGCTACACCTTC
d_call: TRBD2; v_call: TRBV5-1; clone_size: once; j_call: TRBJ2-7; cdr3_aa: CASSWTLQTSGRDEQYF; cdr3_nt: TGCGCCAGCAGCTGGACACTCCAGACTAGCGGGAGGGACGAGCAGTACTTC
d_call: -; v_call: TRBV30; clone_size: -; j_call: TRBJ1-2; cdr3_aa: CAWSGTNRGYGYTF; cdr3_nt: TGTGCCTGGAGTGGTACGAACAGAGGCTATGGCTACACCTTC
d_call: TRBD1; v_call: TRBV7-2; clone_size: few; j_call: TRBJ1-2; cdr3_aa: CASTGGGYGYTF; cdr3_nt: TGTGCCAGCACAGGGGGCGGGTATGGCTACACCTTC
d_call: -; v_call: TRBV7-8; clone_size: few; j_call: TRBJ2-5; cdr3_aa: CASLQGGRKVLETQYF; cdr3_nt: TGTGCCAGCCTACAAGGGGGTCGTAAAGTCTTGGAGACCCAGTACTTC
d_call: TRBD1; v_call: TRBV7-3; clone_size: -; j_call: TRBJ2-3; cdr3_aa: CASSLTGTGSDTQYF; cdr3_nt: TGTGCCAGCAGCTTAACTGGGACAGGGTCCGATACGCAGTATTTT
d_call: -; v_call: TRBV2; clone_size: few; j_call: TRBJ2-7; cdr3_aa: CASQLSTPRHEQYF; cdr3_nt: TGTGCCAGCCAGCTATCGACACCCCGTCACGAGCAGTACTTC
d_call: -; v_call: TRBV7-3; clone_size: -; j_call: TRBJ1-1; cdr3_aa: CASSSQGTEAFF; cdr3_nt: TGTGCCAGCAGCTCACAGGGAACTGAAGCTTTCTTT
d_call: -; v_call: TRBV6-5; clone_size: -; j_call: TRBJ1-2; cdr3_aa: CASSYDRKGYGYTF; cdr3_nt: TGTGCCAGCAGTTACGACAGAAAAGGCTATGGCTACACCTTC
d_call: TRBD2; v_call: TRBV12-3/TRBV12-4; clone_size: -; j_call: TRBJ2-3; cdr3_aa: CASRASGASDTQYF; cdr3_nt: TGTGCCAGCAGAGCTAGCGGGGCGTCAGATACGCAGTATTTT
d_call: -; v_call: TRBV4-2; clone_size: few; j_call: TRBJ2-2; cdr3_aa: CASSQAFWDTNTGELFF; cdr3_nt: TGTGCCAGCAGCCAGGCGTTTTGGGACACGAACACCGGGGAGCTGTTTTTT
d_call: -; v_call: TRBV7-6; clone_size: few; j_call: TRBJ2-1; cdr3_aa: CASSSRLDSSYNEQFF; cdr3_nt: TGTGCCAGCAGCTCCCGACTAGACAGCTCCTACAATGAGCAGTTCTTC
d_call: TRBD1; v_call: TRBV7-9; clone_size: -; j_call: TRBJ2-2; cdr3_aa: CASSDRVTGELFF; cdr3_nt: TGTGCCAGCAGCGACAGGGTCACCGGGGAGCTGTTTTTT
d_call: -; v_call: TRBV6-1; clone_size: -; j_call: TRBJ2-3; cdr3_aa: CASSEKSTDTQYF; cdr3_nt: TGTGCCAGCAGTGAAAAAAGCACAGATACGCAGTATTTT
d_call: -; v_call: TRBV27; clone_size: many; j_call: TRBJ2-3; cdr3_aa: CASSLSSADTQYF; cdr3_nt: TGTGCCAGCAGTTTGTCTAGTGCAGATACGCAGTATTTT
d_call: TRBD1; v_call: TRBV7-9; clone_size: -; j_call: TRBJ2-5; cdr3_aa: CASSSRTGGTTQYF; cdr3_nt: TGTGCCAGCAGCTCCCGGACAGGGGGTACCACCCAGTACTTC
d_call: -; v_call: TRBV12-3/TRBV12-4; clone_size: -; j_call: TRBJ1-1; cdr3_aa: CASSSSVSSFF; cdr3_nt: TGTGCCAGCAGTTCCAGCGTAAGTTCTTTCTTT
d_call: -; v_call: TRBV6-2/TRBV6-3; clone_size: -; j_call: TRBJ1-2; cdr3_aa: CASSYAGSSGYTF; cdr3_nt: TGTGCCAGCAGTTACGCCGGTAGCTCTGGCTACACCTTC
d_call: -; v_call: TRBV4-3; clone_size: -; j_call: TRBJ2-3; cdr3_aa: CASSQVGARGTDTQYF; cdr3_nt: TGCGCCAGCAGCCAAGTGGGGGCGCGGGGCACAGATACGCAGTATTTT
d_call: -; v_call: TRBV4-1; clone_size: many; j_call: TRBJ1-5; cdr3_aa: CASSQRRVSNQPQHF; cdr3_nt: TGCGCCAGCAGCCAACGCAGGGTTAGCAATCAGCCCCAGCATTTT
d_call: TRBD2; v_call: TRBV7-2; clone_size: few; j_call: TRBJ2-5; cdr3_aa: CASSVSGGARETQYF; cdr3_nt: TGTGCCAGCAGCGTTAGCGGGGGGGCCCGGGAGACCCAGTACTTC
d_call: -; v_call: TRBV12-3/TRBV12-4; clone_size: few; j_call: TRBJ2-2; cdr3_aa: CASSSREKNTGELFF; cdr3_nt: TGTGCCAGCAGTAGCAGGGAAAAGAACACCGGGGAGCTGTTTTTT
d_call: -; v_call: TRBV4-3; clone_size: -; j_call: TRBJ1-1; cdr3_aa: CASSHGLGNTEAFF; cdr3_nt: TGCGCCAGCAGCCATGGCTTGGGGAACACTGAAGCTTTCTTT
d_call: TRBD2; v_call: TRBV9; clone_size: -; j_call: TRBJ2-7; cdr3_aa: CASSPRTSGVGEQYF; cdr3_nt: TGTGCCAGCAGCCCCCGGACTAGCGGGGTGGGCGAGCAGTACTTC
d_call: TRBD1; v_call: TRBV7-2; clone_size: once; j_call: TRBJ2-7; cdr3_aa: CASSSTGGNGYEQYF; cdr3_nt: TGTGCCAGCAGCTCTACAGGGGGCAACGGGTACGAGCAGTACTTC
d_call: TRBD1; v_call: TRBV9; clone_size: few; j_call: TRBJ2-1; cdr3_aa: CASSEWDRSYNEQFF; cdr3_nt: TGTGCCAGCAGCGAGTGGGACAGGAGTTACAATGAGCAGTTCTTC
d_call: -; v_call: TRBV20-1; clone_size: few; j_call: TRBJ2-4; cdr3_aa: CSASSSLGIAKNIQYF; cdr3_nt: TGCAGTGCTAGTTCAAGTCTGGGGATAGCCAAAAACATTCAGTACTTC
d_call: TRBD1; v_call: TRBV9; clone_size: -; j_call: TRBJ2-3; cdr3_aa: CASSYGTGETGDTQYF; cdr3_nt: TGTGCCAGCAGTTATGGGACAGGGGAGACAGGAGATACGCAGTATTTT
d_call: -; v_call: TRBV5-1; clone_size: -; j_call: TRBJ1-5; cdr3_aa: CASSPTQGNQPQHF; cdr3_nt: TGCGCCAGCAGCCCAACCCAGGGGAATCAGCCCCAGCATTTT
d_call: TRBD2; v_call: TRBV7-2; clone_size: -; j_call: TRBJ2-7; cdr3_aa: CASRGGSYEQYF; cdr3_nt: TGTGCCAGCAGGGGGGGGTCCTACGAGCAGTACTTC
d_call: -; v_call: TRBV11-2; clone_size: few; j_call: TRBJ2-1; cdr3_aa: CASSLDPMGQWGNNEQFF; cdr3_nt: TGTGCCAGCAGCTTAGACCCTATGGGACAATGGGGAAACAATGAGCAGTTCTTC
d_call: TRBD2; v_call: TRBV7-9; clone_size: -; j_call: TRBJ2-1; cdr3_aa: CASSLVAGVEFF; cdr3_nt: TGTGCCAGCAGCTTAGTAGCGGGGGTTGAGTTCTTC